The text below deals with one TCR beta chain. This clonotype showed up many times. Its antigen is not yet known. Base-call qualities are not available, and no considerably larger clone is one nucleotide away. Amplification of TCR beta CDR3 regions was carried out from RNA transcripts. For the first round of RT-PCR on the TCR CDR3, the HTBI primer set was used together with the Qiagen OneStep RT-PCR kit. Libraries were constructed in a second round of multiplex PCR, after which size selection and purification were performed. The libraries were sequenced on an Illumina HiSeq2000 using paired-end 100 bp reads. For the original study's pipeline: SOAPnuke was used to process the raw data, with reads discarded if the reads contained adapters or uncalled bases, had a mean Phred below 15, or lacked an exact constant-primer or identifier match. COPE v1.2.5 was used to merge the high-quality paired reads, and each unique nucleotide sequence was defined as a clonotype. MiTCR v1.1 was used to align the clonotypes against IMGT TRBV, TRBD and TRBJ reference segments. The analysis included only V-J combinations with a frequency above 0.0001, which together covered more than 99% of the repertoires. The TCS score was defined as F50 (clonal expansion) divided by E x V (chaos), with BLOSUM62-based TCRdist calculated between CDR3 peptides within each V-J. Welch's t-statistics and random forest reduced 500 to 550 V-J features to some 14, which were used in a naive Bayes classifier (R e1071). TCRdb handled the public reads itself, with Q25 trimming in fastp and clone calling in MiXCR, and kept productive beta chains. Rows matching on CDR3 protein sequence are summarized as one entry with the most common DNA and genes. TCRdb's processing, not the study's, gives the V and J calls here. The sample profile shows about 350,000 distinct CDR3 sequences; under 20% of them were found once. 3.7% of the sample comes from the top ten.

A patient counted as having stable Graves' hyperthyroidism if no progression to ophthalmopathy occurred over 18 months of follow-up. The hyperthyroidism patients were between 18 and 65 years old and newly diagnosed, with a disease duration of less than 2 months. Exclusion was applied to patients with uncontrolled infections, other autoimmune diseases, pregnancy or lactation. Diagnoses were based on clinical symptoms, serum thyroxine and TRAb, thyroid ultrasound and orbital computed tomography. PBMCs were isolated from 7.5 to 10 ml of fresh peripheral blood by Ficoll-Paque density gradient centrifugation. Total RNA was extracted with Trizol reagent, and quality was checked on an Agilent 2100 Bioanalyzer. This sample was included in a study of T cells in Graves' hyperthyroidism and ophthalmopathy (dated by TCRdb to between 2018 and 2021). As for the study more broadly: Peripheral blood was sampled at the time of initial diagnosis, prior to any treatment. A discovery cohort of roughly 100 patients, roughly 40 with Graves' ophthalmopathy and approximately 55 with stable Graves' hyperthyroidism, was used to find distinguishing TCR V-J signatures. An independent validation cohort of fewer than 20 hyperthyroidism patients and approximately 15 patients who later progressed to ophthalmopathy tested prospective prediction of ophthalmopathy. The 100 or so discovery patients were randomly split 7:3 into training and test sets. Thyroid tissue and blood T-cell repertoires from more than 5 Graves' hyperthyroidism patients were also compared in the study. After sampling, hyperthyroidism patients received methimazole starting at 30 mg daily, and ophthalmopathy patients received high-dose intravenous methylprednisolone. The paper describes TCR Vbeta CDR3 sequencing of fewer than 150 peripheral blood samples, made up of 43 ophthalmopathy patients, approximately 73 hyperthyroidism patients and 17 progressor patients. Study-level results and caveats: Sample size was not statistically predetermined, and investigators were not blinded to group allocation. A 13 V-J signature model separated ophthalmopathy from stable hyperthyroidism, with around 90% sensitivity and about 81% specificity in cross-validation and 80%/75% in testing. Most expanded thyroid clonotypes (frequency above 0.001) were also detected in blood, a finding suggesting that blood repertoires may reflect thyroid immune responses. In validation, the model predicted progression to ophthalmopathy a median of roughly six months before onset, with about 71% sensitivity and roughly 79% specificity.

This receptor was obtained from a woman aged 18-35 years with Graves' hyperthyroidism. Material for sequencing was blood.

The DNA sequence follows: TGTGCCAGCAGCCCCGTACAGGGGAGGCGTCAGCCCCAGCATTTT. It codes for CASSPVQGRRQPQHF. The rearrangement combines TRBV27 with TRBJ1-5, with TRBD1 identical over 7 junction bases. Trimming removed 6 bases from V and 6 bases from J; the gene matches leave 11 bases unexplained. The CDR3 measures 15 amino acids from cysteine to phenylalanine. CDR3 DNA only is kept here, 45 bases in frame from base 1. CDR1 is given as MNHEY and CDR2 as SMNVEV, both from the germline V gene (reference sequence).